These 7 T cell receptor beta chains share one sample of origin, sequenced in a study of blood T cell repertoires in COVID-19. Some clones are missing from TCRdb's copy, which holds only in-frame ones; the method was immunoSEQ multiplex PCR. The table records around 310,000 clones, 89% of them present only once. Sequences were obtained from PBMCs or T cells enriched from blood (not recorded which). The source of these receptors is a woman aged 30 to 39 who had recovered from COVID-19.

This rearrangement joins TRBV27 to TRBJ2-7, with TRBD2 matching 8 bases. J lost 8 bases, V lost 6 bases, and 6 bases had no gene match. The CDR3 covers 12 residues. Germline values: CDR1 MNHEY, CDR2 SMNVEV (reference sequence). The CDR3 DNA sequence: TGTGCCAGCAGCCCGGGACTAGTTAAGCAGTACTTC. The encoded protein is CASSPGLVKQYF.

The count of this clone is one. The chain combines TRBV12-3 or TRBV12-4 with TRBJ1-1, with D uncertain. The CDR3 runs 13 residues. V dropped 2 bases and J dropped 11 bases, with 15 bases sitting between them. For the CDR3, the DNA is TGTGCCAGCAGTTTACGGGAGGCTCGTGTGGCTTTCTTT. As protein: CASSLREARVAFF.

The gene calls are TRBV6-5 and TRBJ1-4, with a weak D call TRBD1 (5 bases). Deletions cut 7 bases from V and 7 bases from J, with 19 bases between. The CDR3 consists of 15 residues. Germline loops: CDR1 MNHEY, CDR2 SVGAGI. The CDR3 DNA sequence: TGTGCCAGCACTCCCGCCGGGGGAGGGAGTGAAAAACTGTTTTTT. This translates into CASTPAGGGSEKLFF.

This chain uses TRBV28 with TRBJ1-1; D may be TRBD1 (5 bases). The ends were cut back, 4 bases at V and 2 bases at J, with 17 bases in the middle. In germline, CDR1 is MDHEN, CDR2 SYDVKM. This CDR3 has 16 residues. In nucleotides, the CDR3 is TGTGCCAGCAGTTCCAGGGTTCCCAACTCCAACACTGAAGCTTTCTTT. This gives the protein CASSSRVPNSNTEAFF.

This clone was observed once. V usage is TRBV7-8 and J usage is TRBJ2-7, with D possibly TRBD2 on 7 matching bases. Germline V gene sequence: CDR1 SGHVS, CDR2 FQNEAQ. This CDR3 has 18 amino acids. The germline V and J ends were trimmed by 5 bases and 3 bases, with 26 bases remaining between them. The DNA for the CDR3 is TGTGCCAGCAGCAACTCAATCCGGGGGGCGAGTCCGGTCTACGAGCAGTACTTC. Protein product: CASSNSIRGASPVYEQYF. Combining the CDR3 with reference TRBV7-8 and TRBJ2-7 gives the whole variable domain GAGVSQSPRYKVAKRGQDVALRCDPISGHVSLFWYQQALGQGPEFLTYFQNEAQLDKSGLPSDRFFAERPEGSVSTLKIQRTQQEDSAVYLCASSNSIRGASPVYEQYFGPGTRLTVT.

The V call is TRBV4-2, the J call TRBJ1-2; TRBD1 might be the D (6 bases). CDR1 and CDR2 (germline): LGHNA, YNFKEQ. V was cut by 4 bases and J by 8 bases, with 14 bases left in between. CDR3 length: 13 residues. CDR3 sequence (DNA): TGTGCCAGCAGCCTGCTACAGGGAGAGGGCTACACCTTC. This gives the protein CASSLLQGEGYTF.

The sample holds one count of this clone. V usage is TRBV28 and J usage is TRBJ1-2, with no clear D. The CDR3 loop spans 13 amino acids. Deletions cut 3 bases from V and 3 bases from J, with 8 bases between. Looked up from germline, CDR1 is MDHEN and CDR2 is SYDVKM. CDR3: CASSFTQYYGYTF. The CDR3 coding sequence is TGTGCCAGCAGTTTTACTCAATACTATGGCTACACCTTC.